This TCR beta chain was identified during a study of blood T cells in healthy people across ages. A second PCR of roughly 6 to 12 cycles used a sample-barcoded 5' primer and a J-beta primer mix. One entry per CDR3 protein results from TCRdb running MiXCR on the 5' RACE reads. The data hold about 1.4 million distinct CDR3 sequences, with approximately 59% observed a single time. In the case of this clonotype: What it binds is unknown.

Findings and limits, study-wide: The study regarded diversity estimates from one million T cells as underestimates. Long-lived and aged donors differed, with more naive CD4+ cells and higher diversity in the long-lived.

CDR3 length: 12 residues. From germline, CDR1 is SGHTA and CDR2 FQGNSA. Trimming stripped 8 bases from V and 3 bases from J, with 8 bases between. The TCR sequence derives from a man between 18 and 29 years old in good health. Input material: blood. V is TRBV7-2 and J is TRBJ2-1; no definite D call. CDR3 bases: TGTGCCAGCGAGCAGAACTACAATGAGCAGTTCTTC. This encodes CASEQNYNEQFF. Full variable domain (remainder filled in from reference TRBV7-2 and TRBJ2-1): GAGVSQSPSNKVTEKGKDVELRCDPISGHTALYWYRQSLGQGLEFLIYFQGNSAPDKSGLPSDRFSAERTGGSVSTLTIQRTQQEDSAVYLCASEQNYNEQFFGPGTRLTVL.